The 30 T cell receptor beta chains below come from one sample, sequenced in a study of cytomegalovirus exposure and HLA in healthy donors. PCR involved 60 Vbeta and 13 Jbeta primers. TCRdb's copy holds only in-frame clones and misses some; the assay was immunoSEQ multiplex PCR. Of around 180,000 clones listed, approximately 86% are singletons. The sequenced sample consisted of PBMCs. These receptors were taken from a woman aged 18-35 years in good health and CMV-seronegative.

The V gene is TRBV6-6, the J gene TRBJ1-1, with 8 bases identical to TRBD1. This CDR3 has 13 amino acids. V shed 2 bases, J shed 7 bases, and the junction held 3 bases outside the gene matches. The V gene's germline CDR1 is MNHNY and CDR2 SVGAGI (reference sequence). The CDR3 here is CASSYGDRYEAFF. The CDR3 bases are TGTGCCAGCAGTTACGGGGACAGGTATGAAGCTTTCTTT.

This clone has a handful of counts. The J gene is TRBJ2-5, the V gene TRBV19; TRBD2 might be the D (6 bases). Germline assignment: CDR1 LNHDA and CDR2 SQIVND (reference sequence). The CDR3 loop spans 13 amino acids. Deletions cut 4 bases from V and 5 bases from J, with 11 bases between. CDR3 sequence: CASSRGSGETQYF. The CDR3 nucleotides read TGTGCCAGTAGTAGAGGGAGCGGGGAGACCCAGTACTTC.

The chain recombines TRBV6-6 with TRBJ2-1, with TRBD2 matching 10 bases. CDR1 is MNHNY, CDR2 SVGAGI, per germline (reference sequence). The CDR3 length is 13 residues. Losses at the gene ends were 8 bases for V and 5 bases for J; bases not matched to a gene: 3. This chain's CDR3 is CASAGLADNEQFF. The DNA for the CDR3 is TGTGCCAGCGCCGGACTAGCGGACAATGAGCAGTTCTTC.

The J gene is TRBJ1-2, the V gene TRBV7-9; weak D call: TRBD1 (5 bases). Germline V gives CDR1 SEHNR, CDR2 FQNEAQ (reference sequence). The CDR3 spans 15 residues. Trimming pared 5 bases from V and 7 bases from J, leaving 20 bases between. For the CDR3, the DNA is TGTGCCAGCAGCCCCTCTTGGGGGGTTGGAATTGGCTACACCTTC. Its translation is CASSPSWGVGIGYTF.

The chain is built from TRBV27 and TRBJ2-1, with 10 bases lining up with TRBD2. Germline V CDR1 and CDR2: MNHEY, SMNVEV (reference sequence). The trim removed 4 bases at V and 4 bases at J, leaving 7 bases unmatched. The CDR3 totals 16 residues. The CDR3 protein is CASSSPLAGDYNEQFF. DNA of the CDR3: TGTGCCAGCAGTTCGCCCCTAGCGGGGGATTACAATGAGCAGTTCTTC.

The J gene is TRBJ1-1, the V gene TRBV27; D is possibly TRBD1 (6 bases). From germline, CDR1 is MNHEY and CDR2 SMNVEV (reference sequence). Trimming removed 4 bases from V and 1 base from J, with 16 bases in between. This CDR3 contains 16 residues. As DNA, the CDR3 is TGTGCCAGCAGTTCCCTGGGGGCCGGCGGGAACACTGAAGCTTTCTTT. Translating it yields CASSSLGAGGNTEAFF.

This clone was detected only once. The chain combines TRBV7-3 with TRBJ2-2, with 7 bases identical to TRBD2. Germline V gene lookup returns CDR1 SGHTA and CDR2 FQGTGA. J lost 3 bases, V lost 5 bases, and 6 bases had no gene match. This CDR3 has 15 amino acids. The CDR3 reads CASSLGREYTGELFF. In DNA form, the CDR3 reads TGTGCCAGCAGCCTGGGGCGGGAGTACACCGGGGAGCTGTTTTTT.

The rearrangement uses TRBV28 and TRBJ1-1; D unresolved. The V gene's germline CDR1 is MDHEN and CDR2 SYDVKM. This CDR3 region has 13 residues. The V end was cut by 8 bases, the J end by 10 bases, with 20 bases between. The CDR3 spells CASGFSSPGGAFF. CDR3 sequence (DNA): TGTGCCAGCGGGTTTTCGTCCCCAGGTGGAGCTTTCTTT.

The chain joins TRBV9 to TRBJ2-7; D call uncertain. The CDR3 is made up of 14 amino acids. Deletions cut 0 bases from V and 2 bases from J, with 9 bases between. Looked up from germline, CDR1 is SGDLS and CDR2 is YYNGEE. The CDR3 spells CASSVEAGPYEQYF. CDR3 in DNA: TGTGCCAGCAGCGTAGAGGCAGGTCCCTACGAGCAGTACTTC.

The V gene is TRBV7-6, the J gene TRBJ1-3; D possibly corresponds to TRBD1 (5 bases). CDR1 is SGHVS and CDR2 is FNYEAQ in the germline V gene. This CDR3 has 17 residues. V was shortened by 0 bases and J by 3 bases, with 15 bases between the two germline ends. The CDR3 DNA reads TGTGCCAGCAGCTTAGCTAGGACCCTCGGGGGTGGAAACACCATATATTTT. This encodes CASSLARTLGGGNTIYF.

The chain uses TRBV19 and TRBJ1-3; tentative D call: TRBD1 (6 bases). The CDR3 extends over 15 amino acids. V was trimmed by 7 bases and J by 0 bases, leaving 13 bases between them. Germline CDR1 is LNHDA and CDR2 is SQIVND (reference sequence). The CDR3 nucleotides read TGTGCCAGTAAGGACAGCCGTGGCTCTGGAAACACCATATATTTT. This encodes CASKDSRGSGNTIYF.

The chain has TRBV2 and TRBJ1-5; possibly TRBD1 for D (6 bases). This CDR3 is built from 16 residues. Deletions cut 7 bases from V and 11 bases from J, with 27 bases between. Germline values: CDR1 SNHLY, CDR2 FYNNEI. The CDR3 loop reads CASTRGGAGVTDAQHF. Here the CDR3 DNA reads TGTGCCAGCACACGGGGGGGGGCGGGGGTCACCGATGCCCAGCATTTT.

The DNA for the CDR3 is TGTGCCAGCAGCCCCCCCGGGGGGGATGAGCAGTACTTC. Translated, it gives CASSPPGGDEQYF. The chain combines TRBV7-9 with TRBJ2-7; TRBD2 agrees at 8 bases. The CDR3 length is 13 residues. Germline trimming cut 5 bases from V and 7 bases from J; bases unmatched to any gene: 7. The germline CDR1 and CDR2 sequences are SEHNR and FQNEAQ (reference sequence).

The CDR3 protein is CASSLGQGALEQYF. The CDR3, as DNA: TGTGCCAGCAGCTTAGGGCAGGGGGCTTTAGAGCAGTACTTC. This sequence joins TRBV5-5 and TRBJ2-7; 8 bases match TRBD1. The CDR3 is 14 amino acids. V trimming: 2 bases; J trimming: 7 bases; junction bases outside the gene matches: 8. CDR1 is SGHKS and CDR2 is YYEKEE in the germline V gene (reference sequence). Filled out from reference TRBV5-5 and TRBJ2-7, the complete variable domain reads DAGVTQSPTHLIKTRGQQVTLRCSPISGHKSVSWYQQVLGQGPQFIFQYYEKEERGRGNFPDRFSARQFPNYSSELNVNALLLGDSALYLCASSLGQGALEQYFGPGTRLTVT.

The V gene is TRBV7-2, the J gene TRBJ1-2; D is ambiguous. V was clipped by 5 bases and J by 0 bases, with 10 bases between them. The CDR3 has 14 residues. CDR1 is SGHTA, CDR2 FQGNSA, per germline. This chain's CDR3 is CASSPSGTNYGYTF. In DNA, the CDR3 is TGTGCCAGCAGCCCTTCGGGTACTAACTATGGCTACACCTTC.

There are a few counts of this clone. This chain uses TRBV4-1 with TRBJ2-1; 11 bases agree with TRBD2. Germline V gene data show CDR1 as MGHRA and CDR2 as YSYEKL. The CDR3 sequence is 16 residues long. V lost 3 bases and J lost 8; bases outside the gene matches: 9. The CDR3 loop is CASSQSSGGLRDEQFF. The DNA of the CDR3 is TGCGCCAGCAGCCAGTCTAGCGGGGGGCTCCGGGATGAGCAGTTCTTC.

The J gene is TRBJ2-2, the V gene TRBV2, with D perhaps TRBD2 (5 bases). The length of the CDR3 is 13 residues. Trimming shortened V by 5 bases and J by 6 bases, and 10 bases separated the two germline ends. CDR1 and CDR2 (germline): SNHLY, FYNNEI. The chain's CDR3 is CASSSGLPGELFF. For the CDR3, the DNA is TGTGCCAGCAGTTCGGGATTGCCCGGGGAGCTGTTTTTT.

The chain has TRBV10-3 and TRBJ2-1; 11 positions agree with TRBD2. The junction had 7 bases not matched to a gene; V was cut back by 6 bases and J by 6 bases. The CDR3 has 15 amino acids. Germline loops: CDR1 ENHRY, CDR2 SYGVKD. CDR3 in amino acids: CAIRAGLAAFNEQFF. The DNA of the CDR3 is TGTGCCATCAGGGCGGGACTAGCGGCTTTCAATGAGCAGTTCTTC.

This chain connects TRBV29-1 to TRBJ2-1, with D perhaps TRBD1 (5 bases). The CDR3 has 11 residues. The ends were cut back, 6 bases at V and 6 bases at J, with 9 bases in the middle. The germline CDR1 and CDR2 sequences are SQVTM and ANQGSEA. Written as DNA, the CDR3 is TGCAGCGTGATCCAGGGCAATGAGCAGTTCTTC. Its translation is CSVIQGNEQFF.

The chain uses TRBV10-3 and TRBJ2-7; D perhaps matches TRBD1 (5 bases). Trimming took 3 bases from V and 2 from J, leaving 11 bases between them. This CDR3 region has 14 residues. CDR1 is ENHRY and CDR2 is SYGVKD in the germline V gene. CDR3 amino acids: CAISERQGTYEQYF. The CDR3, as DNA: TGTGCCATCAGTGAAAGGCAGGGAACCTACGAGCAGTACTTC.

The chain joins TRBV4-1 to TRBJ2-7; 8 nucleotides align to TRBD2. Germline CDR1 MGHRA, CDR2 YSYEKL. Trimming at V came to 3 bases and at J to 2 bases, leaving 12 bases not matched to a gene. CDR3 size: 17 residues. In DNA, the CDR3 is TGCGCCAGCAGCCACCGAACTAGCGGAGGCAACACCTACGAGCAGTACTTC. This codes for CASSHRTSGGNTYEQYF.

CDR3 sequence: CASSLRGSHEQFF. The DNA of the CDR3 is TGTGCCAGCAGCTTACGCGGGAGTCATGAGCAGTTCTTC. The chain joins TRBV13 to TRBJ2-1; 7 bases fit TRBD2. The ends lost 2 bases at V and 8 bases at J; junction bases unmatched: 3. This CDR3 spans 13 amino acids. CDR1 and CDR2 (germline): PRHDT, FYEKMQ (reference sequence).

The chain links TRBV19 to TRBJ1-2; the D gene is possibly TRBD1 (6 bases). The CDR3 is 13 amino acids. Germline-derived CDR1 and CDR2 are LNHDA and SQIVND (reference sequence). V was clipped by 0 bases and J by 6 bases, with 8 bases between them. This CDR3 reads CASSIEDSNGYTF. CDR3 DNA sequence: TGTGCCAGTAGTATAGAGGACAGCAATGGCTACACCTTC.

V usage is TRBV5-8 and J usage is TRBJ2-7, with 12 bases that match TRBD1. Germline V gives CDR1 SGHTS, CDR2 YDEGEE. The CDR3 extends over 15 amino acids. Germline trimming cut 3 bases from V and 6 bases from J; bases unmatched to any gene: 7. This CDR3 reads CASSSPGQGASEQYF. The CDR3 region has the DNA TGTGCCAGCAGCTCGCCGGGACAGGGGGCGTCCGAGCAGTACTTC.

This chain connects TRBV4-3 to TRBJ2-7; 11 bases fit TRBD2. The CDR3 covers 15 residues. Germline assignment: CDR1 LGHNA and CDR2 YSLEER. Trimming removed 0 bases from V and 4 bases from J; junction bases left unmatched: 2. CDR3: CASSQERTSGYEQYF. Written as DNA, the CDR3 is TGCGCCAGCAGCCAAGAACGGACTAGCGGGTACGAGCAGTACTTC.

This clone was observed a handful of times. V usage is TRBV2 and J usage is TRBJ2-7; possible D gene TRBD1, 5 bases. The germline gives CDR1 SNHLY, CDR2 FYNNEI. The V and J ends lost 0 bases and 1 base respectively, with 7 bases between them. The CDR3 extends over 14 amino acids. The CDR3 protein is CASSEAAGSYEQYF. CDR3 in DNA: TGTGCCAGCAGTGAAGCGGCAGGGTCCTACGAGCAGTACTTC.

This chain joins TRBV9 and TRBJ2-1; TRBD2 aligns across 11 bases. The CDR3 contains 16 residues. Germline CDR1 and CDR2: SGDLS and YYNGEE. V shed 2 bases and J 5 bases; nucleotides not matched to a gene: 6. The CDR3 DNA reads TGTGCCAGCAGCGTGCTAGCGGGAGGTGAGAACAATGAGCAGTTCTTC. This codes for CASSVLAGGENNEQFF. The full variable domain, completed using reference TRBV9 and TRBJ2-1, is DSGVTQTPKHLITATGQRVTLRCSPRSGDLSVYWYQQSLDQGLQFLIQYYNGEERAKGNILERFSAQQFPDLHSELNLSSLELGDSALYFCASSVLAGGENNEQFFGPGTRLTVL.

In its sample, this clone was seen once. The chain carries TRBV28 and TRBJ2-7; 9 bases map to TRBD1. Germline V gene data show CDR1 as MDHEN and CDR2 as SYDVKM. This CDR3 has 13 amino acids. Germline trimming cut 6 bases from V and 1 base from J; bases unmatched to any gene: 1. CDR3 nucleotide sequence: TGTGCCAGCAGAGGACAGGGGTCCTACGAGCAGTACTTC. Its translation is CASRGQGSYEQYF.

V is TRBV18 and J is TRBJ1-4; no clear D gene. Germline lookup yields CDR1 KGHSH and CDR2 LQKENI. CDR3 length: 15 amino acids. Trimming removed 3 bases at V and 0 bases at J, with 8 bases between. The CDR3 reads CASSPPSATNEKLFF. CDR3 bases: TGTGCCAGCTCACCTCCCTCGGCAACTAATGAAAAACTGTTTTTT.

The V and J genes are TRBV30 and TRBJ1-6; D is unresolved. CDR1 is GTSNPN, CDR2 SVGIG, per germline (reference sequence). V lost 3 bases and J 0 bases, leaving 12 bases between the germline ends. This CDR3 has 16 amino acids. CDR3 nucleotide sequence: TGTGCCTGGAGCATCAAGGGAGGCTCCTATAATTCACCCCTCCACTTT. It translates to CAWSIKGGSYNSPLHF.